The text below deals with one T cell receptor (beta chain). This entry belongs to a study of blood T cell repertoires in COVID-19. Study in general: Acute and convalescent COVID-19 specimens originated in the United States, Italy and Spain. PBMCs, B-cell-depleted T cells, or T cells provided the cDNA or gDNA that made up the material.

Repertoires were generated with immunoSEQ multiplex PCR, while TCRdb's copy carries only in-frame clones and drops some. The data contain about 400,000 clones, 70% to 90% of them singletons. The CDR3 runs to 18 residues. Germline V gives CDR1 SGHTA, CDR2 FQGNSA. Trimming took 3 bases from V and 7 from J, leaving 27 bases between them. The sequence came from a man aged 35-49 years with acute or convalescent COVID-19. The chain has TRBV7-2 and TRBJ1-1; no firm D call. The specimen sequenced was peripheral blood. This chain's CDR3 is CASSFSRKPTSRRGEAFF. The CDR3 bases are TGTGCCAGCAGCTTCAGCCGAAAGCCAACCTCAAGGCGAGGTGAAGCTTTCTTT.